This TCR beta chain derives from a study of T cells after yellow fever vaccination. Whole-study context: The SMART-Seq v4 Ultra Low Input method served to prepare the low-cell-number fractions.

This clonotype was detected many times. Its antigen is currently unknown. Study-wide findings and caveats: Secondary responses were weaker yet peaked faster, day 5 versus 15. Once the booster was given, most primary-vaccination clones reappeared, at approximately 97% for CD4 and 88% for CD8.

Template switching by 5'RACE produced TCR cDNA, adding a universal primer site and UMIs. TCRdb re-analysed the 5' RACE reads in MiXCR, keeping a single row per CDR3 protein. The table lists 250,000 or so distinct CDR3 sequences, over 3% of them singletons. This CDR3 has 15 residues. Sequenced material: PBMCs, taken 15 days after the yellow fever booster vaccination. The J gene is TRBJ2-2, the V gene TRBV21-1; the listed D gene, TRBD1, was not tested against the DNA. TRBV21-1 is termed a pseudogene. This TCR was recovered from a young man who received the YFV17D yellow fever vaccine. DNA for the CDR3: TGTGCCAGCAGCAAACCCCCCAGGAACACCGGGGAGCTGTTTTTT. Protein: CASSKPPRNTGELFF.